In its sample, the clone carrying this T cell receptor (beta chain) was seen many times. The target antigen is unknown. Unique molecular identifiers were incorporated when the TCRbeta library was constructed. MiXCR was run by TCRdb on the PCR reads, yielding one entry per CDR3 protein. The data hold hundreds of thousands of distinct CDR3 sequences, with roughly 23% observed a single time. The data are from a study of T-cell reconstitution after alpha-beta-depleted transplantation in children. V lost 7 bases to trimming and J lost 0 bases, with 12 bases between them. The CDR3 loop spans 13 amino acids. Looked up from germline, CDR1 is SQVTM and CDR2 is ANQGSEA. General study findings and limits: Several hundred expanded graft clones reportedly supplied alpha-beta T cells about two months after transplant. After transplant, high TCRbeta diversity at day 60 in some patients arose from surviving recipient T cells and thymic progenitors. Among T cells one year after transplant, newly produced cells accounted for most counts and diversity.

The source of this sequence is a boy younger than two who had a stem cell transplant for acute myeloid leukemia, so the T cells may come from the graft donor. The specimen comprised PBMCs, mostly from graft donor cells, sampled 360 days after TCRalphabeta/CD19-depleted stem cell transplant. The gene calls are TRBV29-1 and TRBJ1-1; D remains unclear. The CDR3 here is CSGRSDMNTEAFF. As DNA, the CDR3 is TGCAGCGGTCGGAGCGACATGAACACTGAAGCTTTCTTT.